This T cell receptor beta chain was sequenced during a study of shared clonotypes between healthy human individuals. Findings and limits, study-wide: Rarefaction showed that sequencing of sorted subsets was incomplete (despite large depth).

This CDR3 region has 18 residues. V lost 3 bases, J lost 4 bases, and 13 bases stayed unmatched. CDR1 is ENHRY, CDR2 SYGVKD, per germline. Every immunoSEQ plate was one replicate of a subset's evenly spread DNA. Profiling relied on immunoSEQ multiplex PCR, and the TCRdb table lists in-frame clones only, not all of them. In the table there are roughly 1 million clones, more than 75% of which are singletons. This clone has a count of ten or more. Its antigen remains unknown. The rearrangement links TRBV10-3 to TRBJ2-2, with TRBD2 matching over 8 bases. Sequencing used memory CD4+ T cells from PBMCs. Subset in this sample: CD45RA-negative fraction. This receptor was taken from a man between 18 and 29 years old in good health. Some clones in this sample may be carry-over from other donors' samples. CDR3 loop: CAISEGSGGSGGTGELFF. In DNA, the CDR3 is TGTGCCATCAGTGAAGGGTCTGGCGGGAGCGGGGGCACCGGGGAGCTGTTTTTT.